This T cell receptor beta chain came from a study of identical twins. General study findings and limits: Within cord blood, abundant beta clonotypes carried fewer insertions, but memory repertoires showed no such trend.

Points on this clonotype: Its specificity is unknown.

TCRdb itself ran the 5' RACE reads through MiXCR, one entry per CDR3 protein. The sample holds 400,000 to 550,000 distinct CDR3 sequences; around 24% are singletons and the top ten take 2.5% to 3.5%. This CDR3 is built from 13 residues. V gave up 0 bases and J gave up 8 bases, with 10 bases separating them. The germline V gene has CDR1 DFQATT and CDR2 SNEGSKA (reference sequence). This sample was shared with a second study, whose subject was T cells expressing NK-cell markers. That paper adds: It was sorted CD3+CD56+NKG2C+, CD3+CD56+NKG2C- and CD3+CD56-NKG2C+ T cells that supplied the TCR beta repertoires. HCMV serostatus: seven of eight sequenced donors positive, one negative.

This rearrangement joins TRBV20-1 to TRBJ1-4; D is perhaps TRBD1 (5 bases). Material: CD4+ T cells sorted from blood. The receptor was derived from a woman younger than 30 in good health. This CDR3 is CSARDPGREKLFF. The CDR3 nucleotides read TGCAGTGCTAGAGATCCGGGGCGAGAAAAACTGTTTTTT.